This paragraph reports one TCR beta chain. The sample belongs to a study of blood T cell repertoires in COVID-19. V was pared by 3 bases and J by 5 bases, with 16 bases between. The CDR3 has 15 residues. CDR1 LNHDA and CDR2 SQIVND come from the germline V gene (reference sequence). Sequencing used immunoSEQ multiplex PCR; TCRdb keeps in-frame clones, though not all of them. The sample includes roughly 200,000 clones, roughly 87% of them seen just once. Sequences were obtained from peripheral blood. The sequence was collected from a young woman who had recovered from COVID-19. The chain joins TRBV19 to TRBJ1-2; TRBD1 might be the D (6 bases). As DNA, the CDR3 is TGTGCCAGTAGTATCCACAGGGACGCCGGTTATGGCTACACCTTC. Protein: CASSIHRDAGYGYTF. The full variable domain, its missing parts supplied by reference TRBV19 and TRBJ1-2, is DGGITQSPKYLFRKEGQNVTLSCEQNLNHDAMYWYRQDPGQGLRLIYYSQIVNDFQKGDIAEGYSVSREKKESFPLTVTSAQKNPTAFYLCASSIHRDAGYGYTFGSGTRLTVV.